This T cell receptor (beta chain) was captured by sequencing in a study of PD-L1 blockade in urothelial cancer. Turning to the study itself: At some point between 2013 and 2015, patients got going on atezolizumab, taking 1,200 mg intravenously every 3 weeks.

Sequenced by immunoSEQ multiplex PCR; TCRdb stores in-frame clones only, minus some. This table holds roughly 56,000 clones, 82% found once. V lost 4 bases and J lost 4, with 12 bases in between. This CDR3 has 14 residues. Looked up from germline, CDR1 is SGHRS and CDR2 is YFSETQ. The sample here was PBMCs, taken around atezolizumab (anti-PD-L1) treatment. The sequence was obtained from a man aged 70-80 years with urothelial cancer. The chain recombines TRBV5-1 with TRBJ1-3; possibly TRBD1 for D (5 bases). CDR3 protein: CASSAGTVGNTIYF. The CDR3, as DNA: TGCGCCAGCAGCGCGGGGACGGTCGGAAACACCATATATTTT.